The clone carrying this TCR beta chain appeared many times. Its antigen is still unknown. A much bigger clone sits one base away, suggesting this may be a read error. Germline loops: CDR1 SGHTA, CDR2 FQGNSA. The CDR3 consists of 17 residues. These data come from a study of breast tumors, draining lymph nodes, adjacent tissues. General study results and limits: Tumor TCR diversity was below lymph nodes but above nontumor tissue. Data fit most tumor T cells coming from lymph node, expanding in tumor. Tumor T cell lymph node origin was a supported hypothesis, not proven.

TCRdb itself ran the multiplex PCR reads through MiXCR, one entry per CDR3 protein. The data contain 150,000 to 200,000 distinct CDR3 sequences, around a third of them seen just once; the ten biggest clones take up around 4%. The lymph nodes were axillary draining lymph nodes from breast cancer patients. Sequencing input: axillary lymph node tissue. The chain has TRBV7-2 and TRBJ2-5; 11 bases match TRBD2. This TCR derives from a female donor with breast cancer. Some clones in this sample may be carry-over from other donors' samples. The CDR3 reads CASSQGWLAGGQEPQYF. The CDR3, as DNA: TGTGCCAGCAGCCAGGGGTGGCTAGCGGGGGGACAAGAGCCCCAGTACTTC.